Below are 10 T cell receptor beta chains sequenced from a single sample in a study of blood T cell repertoires in COVID-19 (dated by TCRdb to the early 2020s). Receptor amplification or capture employed the immunoSEQ multiplex PCR assay. This immuneACCESS table, as held by TCRdb, lists in-frame sequences with V and J called but not all clones. Of the missing ones, under half trace to an unresolved V gene in checked studies; the others have no known cause. The sample table contains more than 250,000 clones; only one count was recorded for more than 75% of them. The ten largest clones take up roughly 10% of the sample. The sequencing input was PBMCs or T cells enriched from blood (not recorded which). The receptors originated from a woman in her late teens or twenties who had recovered from COVID-19.

The chain links TRBV7-3 to TRBJ1-1; a weak D match, TRBD1 (5 bases). The V end was cut by 1 base, the J end by 5 bases, with 14 bases between. The germline V gene has CDR1 SGHTA and CDR2 FQGTGA. There are 15 residues in the CDR3. This CDR3 reads CASSLMGGRGTEAFF. CDR3 nucleotides: TGTGCCAGCAGCTTAATGGGAGGCCGGGGGACTGAAGCTTTCTTT.

This clone has a single count. The rearrangement links TRBV19 to TRBJ2-1; a possible D gene is TRBD1 (5 bases). Trimming removed 5 bases at V and 0 bases at J, with 14 bases between. This CDR3 spans 16 amino acids. Germline CDR1 reads LNHDA; CDR2 reads SQIVND (reference sequence). The CDR3, as DNA: TGTGCCAGTAGTCCACAAGGGGCGAGCTCCTACAATGAGCAGTTCTTC. Encoded protein: CASSPQGASSYNEQFF.

The chain combines TRBV24-1 with TRBJ2-1; TRBD2 aligns across 13 bases. Germline V gene sequence: CDR1 KGHDR, CDR2 SFDVKD. V gave up 7 bases and J gave up 7 bases; unmatched junction bases: 9. This CDR3 is 16 amino acids long. The CDR3: CATSHTRTSGRNEQFF. The CDR3 coding sequence is TGTGCCACCAGCCACACAAGGACTAGCGGGAGAAATGAGCAGTTCTTC.

The rearrangement joins TRBV5-1 to TRBJ2-1; D might be TRBD2 (7 bases). The CDR3 loop spans 18 amino acids. The V gene's germline CDR1 is SGHRS and CDR2 YFSETQ. Trimming shortened V by 4 bases and J by 2 bases, and 22 bases separated the two germline ends. This CDR3 is CASSLQGLRGPPYNEQFF. The DNA for the CDR3 is TGCGCCAGCAGCCTCCAAGGATTGCGGGGGCCCCCCTACAATGAGCAGTTCTTC. The entire variable domain, with the rest obtained from reference TRBV5-1 and TRBJ2-1, is as follows: KAGVTQTPRYLIKTRGQQVTLSCSPISGHRSVSWYQQTPGQGLQFLFEYFSETQRNKGNFPGRFSGRQFSNSRSEMNVSTLELGDSALYLCASSLQGLRGPPYNEQFFGPGTRLTVL.

The chain combines TRBV28 with TRBJ1-1; weak D call: TRBD1 (5 bases). V lost 3 bases to trimming and J lost 8 bases, with 13 bases between them. The CDR3 runs to 13 residues. Germline CDR1 and CDR2: MDHEN and SYDVKM. The CDR3 DNA reads TGTGCCAGCAGTTTTGGGGGGGACCGGGAAGCTTTCTTT. Translated: CASSFGGDREAFF.

The chain joins TRBV7-4 to TRBJ1-2; 8 positions match TRBD1. Germline V CDR1 and CDR2: SGHVT, SQSDAQ. The ends lost 8 bases at V and 3 bases at J; junction bases unmatched: 8. The length of the CDR3 is 14 residues. The CDR3 bases are TGTGCCAGCGGTTGGGCAGGGGGCGACTATGGCTACACCTTC. As protein: CASGWAGGDYGYTF.

The genes are TRBV9 and TRBJ2-1, with a weak D call TRBD2 (6 bases). The CDR3 contains 16 residues. V shed 0 bases and J shed 6 bases, with 16 bases lying between them. Germline V lookup: CDR1 SGDLS, CDR2 YYNGEE. CDR3 sequence: CASSVEPGRTPNEQFF. CDR3 bases: TGTGCCAGCAGCGTAGAGCCCGGGAGAACTCCCAATGAGCAGTTCTTC.

As concerns this clone: Sequence at one end of the junction differs from germline and may be a read error. The V call is TRBV6-5, the J call TRBJ2-5; possible D gene TRBD2, 6 bases. The length of the CDR3 is 14 residues. The germline CDR1 and CDR2 sequences are MNHEY and SVGAGI. The CDR3 region is CASIYGGGRQTQYF. The CDR3 region has the DNA TGTGCCAGCATTTACGGGGGAGGTCGGCAGACCCAGTACTTC.

This chain links TRBV5-1 with TRBJ2-7; D may be TRBD1 (6 bases). Per the germline V gene, CDR1 is SGHRS and CDR2 is YFSETQ. Trimming shortened V by 1 base and J by 1 base, and 12 bases separated the two germline ends. CDR3 size: 15 residues. This chain's CDR3 is CASSLHPQGSYEQYF. CDR3 nucleotide sequence: TGCGCCAGCAGCTTGCACCCACAGGGATCCTACGAGCAGTACTTC.

This rearrangement joins TRBV19 to TRBJ1-1; TRBD1 matches 7 bases. Germline V gives CDR1 LNHDA, CDR2 SQIVND (reference sequence). J lost 1 base, V lost 0 bases, and 2 bases had no gene match. The CDR3 loop spans 15 amino acids. The CDR3 nucleotides are TGTGCCAGTAGTATAGATCGGACAGGGAACACTGAAGCTTTCTTT. Translating gives CASSIDRTGNTEAFF.